This T cell receptor (beta chain) was recorded in a study of CXCR3-negative and CXCR3-positive naive CD8 T cells. The TRB cDNA libraries were prepared by 5' RACE with UMI labels. TCRdb reprocessed the 5' RACE reads and stores each CDR3 protein as one record, lacking DNA. Its listing shows about 120,000 distinct CDR3 sequences. CDR1 SGHTA and CDR2 FQGNSA come from the germline V gene. This CDR3 is built from 14 residues. The source of this sequence is a human donor in good health. Some clones in this sample may be carry-over from other donors' samples. V gene TRBV7-2 combines with J gene TRBJ2-1; the TRBD2 assignment by TCRdb is unverifiable without DNA. The specimen was naive CXCR3- CD8+ T cells from blood. As to subset: CD45RO-CCR7+CD27+CD95- naive CD8+ T cells lacking CXCR3 (TNR3-). The CDR3 region is CASSPPSSYNEQFF.